One and the same sample provided the 7 T cell receptor beta chains below, sequenced in a study of Graves' ophthalmopathy and Graves' hyperthyroidism. The authors amplified TCR beta CDR3 regions, and they did so from RNA transcripts for repertoire sequencing. Second-round multiplex PCR came after first-round RT-PCR with HTBI primers. TCRdb reanalysed the multiplex PCR reads using MiXCR and keeps one entry per CDR3 protein. Seen here are roughly 600,000 distinct CDR3 sequences, under 45% observed once, and the top ten hold about 4.6%. The sequencing input was peripheral blood or thyroid tissue (not recorded which). These receptors came from an adult man with Graves' hyperthyroidism.

This clonotype came up many times. In DNA, the CDR3 is TGCAGTGCTAGAGCTAGGGGCTTCAACACTGAAGCTTTCTTT. This encodes CSARARGFNTEAFF. The chain employs TRBV20-1 and TRBJ1-1; D is perhaps TRBD1 (5 bases). Between the trimmed V and J ends, which lost 1 base and 2 bases, there was a span of 11 bases. The CDR3 runs to 14 residues. Germline V gene sequence: CDR1 DFQATT, CDR2 SNEGSKA (reference sequence).

This clonotype was observed a handful of times. The chain links TRBV6-6 to TRBJ2-7; D is unclear. CDR1 and CDR2 (germline): MNHNY, SVGAGI (reference sequence). This CDR3 contains 13 residues. V was clipped by 2 bases and J by 4 bases, with 9 bases between them. The CDR3 loop is CASSYIPFYEQYF. In DNA form, the CDR3 reads TGTGCCAGCAGTTACATCCCCTTTTACGAGCAGTACTTC.

This chain joins TRBV20-1 and TRBJ2-7; D uncertain. Germline V gene data show CDR1 as DFQATT and CDR2 as SNEGSKA (reference sequence). The CDR3 sequence is 15 residues long. The V gene lost 4 bases and the J gene lost 1 base, with 17 bases spanning the gap. In DNA form, the CDR3 reads TGCAGTGCTATCCCCCAACAAGCCCCTTCCTACGAGCAGTACTTC. The encoded protein is CSAIPQQAPSYEQYF.

This clonotype has a handful of counts. J is TRBJ1-5 and V is TRBV28; maybe TRBD1 (6 bases). V lost 9 bases and J 7 bases, leaving 13 bases between the germline ends. Per the germline V gene, CDR1 is MDHEN and CDR2 is SYDVKM. The CDR3 is made up of 12 amino acids. CDR3 protein: CASDTGLQPQHF. The CDR3 nucleotides read TGTGCCAGTGATACAGGGTTGCAGCCCCAGCATTTT.

As concerns this clonotype: At one of its ends the junction is not consistent with the germline gene, which may arise from a read error. The chain recombines TRBV7-2 with TRBJ2-5, with 11 bases fitting TRBD1. CDR1 is SGHTA and CDR2 is FQGNSA in the germline V gene. The CDR3 is made up of 16 amino acids. The DNA of the CDR3 is TGTGCCAGCAGCTTAGAGGTTGGGACAGGGGGGGGGGCCCCTCACTTC. Its protein is CASSLEVGTGGGAPHF.

Many counts were recorded for this clonotype. The gene calls are TRBV30 and TRBJ1-2; D gene uncertain. The V end was cut by 0 bases, the J end by 2 bases, with 10 bases between. The CDR3 loop spans 14 amino acids. CDR1 GTSNPN and CDR2 SVGIG come from the germline V gene (reference sequence). Here the CDR3 DNA reads TGTGCCTGGAGTGTAACGACCTTAAACTATGGCTACACCTTC. It is translated as CAWSVTTLNYGYTF.

In its sample, this clonotype was seen many times. The chain is built from TRBV20-1 and TRBJ1-6; TRBD1 aligns across 9 bases. The CDR3 has 19 amino acids. Losses at the gene ends were 5 bases for V and 5 bases for J; bases not matched to a gene: 19. Germline V CDR1 and CDR2: DFQATT, SNEGSKA (reference sequence). The DNA of the CDR3 is TGCAGTGCTGGAGGAGGGTACAGGGGGCGTTTGTTGGATAATTCACCCCTCCACTTT. Translated, it gives CSAGGGYRGRLLDNSPLHF.